The present T cell receptor beta chain was sequenced within a study of blood T cell repertoires in COVID-19. For the study at large: Samples came from the United States, Italy and Spain, spanning acute and convalescent COVID-19. In each case, the material was cDNA or gDNA derived from T cells, B-cell-depleted T cells, or PBMCs.

Authors' methods: Amplification with reference gene primers provided the estimates of nucleated cell counts. Profiled with immunoSEQ multiplex PCR; TCRdb holds only in-frame clones, not every one. The V and J calls and the clone size are those of that table, but D and trimming were determined from the DNA. The table includes 80,000 to 100,000 clones, 75% to 85% detected once. Sequenced sample: peripheral blood. The clonotype originates from a woman between 70 and 85 years old with acute or convalescent COVID-19.

The CDR3: CASSDWRGNTEAFF. The CDR3 DNA reads as TGTGCCAGCAGTGACTGGCGCGGGAACACTGAAGCTTTCTTT. V usage is TRBV2 and J usage is TRBJ1-1; D gene unclear. Trimming shortened V by 3 bases and J by 1 base, and 9 bases separated the two germline ends. Germline CDR1 is SNHLY and CDR2 is FYNNEI. The CDR3 contains 14 residues.